One TCR beta chain is described in this entry. These data originate in a study of blood T cell repertoires in COVID-19. Study-wide background: COVID-19 samples from acute and convalescent phases originated in the United States, Italy and Spain. T cells, B-cell-depleted T cells, or PBMCs provided the cDNA or gDNA that served as material.

Unmatched junction bases numbered 6, after V lost 4 bases and J lost 4 bases. The germline CDR1 and CDR2 sequences are SQVTM and ANQGSEA. This CDR3 region has 13 residues. Authors' processing steps: Amplification with reference gene primers provided the estimates of nucleated cell counts. Data came from immunoSEQ multiplex PCR; TCRdb stores just in-frame clones and leaves some out. V and J calls and clone size are as listed in that table; D and trimming were resolved from the DNA. The sample carries 65,000 to 90,000 clones, approximately 86% recorded once. The source material was peripheral blood. The rearrangement links TRBV29-1 to TRBJ1-2; 7 bases are a match to TRBD1. The source of this sequence is a woman of 80 years or more in a cohort sampled during active or convalescent COVID-19. CDR3 coding DNA: TGCAGCGTTGGGGGGGACAGTTCCTATGGCTACACCTTC. Translation: CSVGGDSSYGYTF. The variable domain in full, completed from reference TRBV29-1 and TRBJ1-2, reads SAVISQKPSRDICQRGTSLTIQCQVDSQVTMMFWYRQQPGQSLTLIATANQGSEATYESGFVIDKFPISRPNLTFSTLTVSNMSPEDSSIYLCSVGGDSSYGYTFGSGTRLTVV.